Listed below are T cell receptor beta chains from one sample, sequenced in a study of shared clonotypes between healthy human individuals. Assay: immunoSEQ multiplex PCR; the TCRdb copy retains only in-frame clones and omits some. The sample has 950,000 to 1,200,000 clones, approximately 80% seen once. Sequenced material: memory CD4+ T cells from PBMCs. These receptors were collected from a man younger than 30 in good health. Some clones in this sample may be carry-over from other donors' samples. Both conserved end residues are part of each CDR3. The D gene is left open where the match is weak. Size values are once, few and many counts, or a class for expanded clones, and some rows have none.

d_call: .; v_call: TRBV6-5; j_call: TRBJ1-4; clone_size: .; cdr3_nt: TGTGCCAGCAGTTACTTTCGGGACGGTAATGAAAAACTGTTTTTT; cdr3_aa: CASSYFRDGNEKLFF
d_call: .; v_call: TRBV28; j_call: TRBJ1-1; clone_size: .; cdr3_nt: TGTGCCAGCAGTTTTGGAGACAGGCGGAACACTGAAGCTTTCTTT; cdr3_aa: CASSFGDRRNTEAFF
d_call: TRBD2; v_call: TRBV5-1; j_call: TRBJ2-5; clone_size: .; cdr3_nt: TGCGCCAGCAGCTTGGACGTGACTAGCGGGAGGAGGCGGGAGACCCAGTACTTC; cdr3_aa: CASSLDVTSGRRRETQYF
d_call: .; v_call: TRBV6-1; j_call: TRBJ1-3; clone_size: .; cdr3_nt: TGTGCCAGCAGTCAACACAACTCTGGAAACACCATATATTTT; cdr3_aa: CASSQHNSGNTIYF
d_call: TRBD2; v_call: TRBV6-5; j_call: TRBJ2-1; clone_size: .; cdr3_nt: TGTGCCAGCAATGCCGGGGGGAGCTCCTACAATGAGCAGTTCTTC; cdr3_aa: CASNAGGSSYNEQFF
d_call: .; v_call: TRBV18; j_call: TRBJ2-3; clone_size: .; cdr3_nt: TGTGCCAGCTCCGACGGGATGCCGGCAGATACGCAGTATTTT; cdr3_aa: CASSDGMPADTQYF
d_call: .; v_call: TRBV5-1; j_call: TRBJ2-1; clone_size: .; cdr3_nt: TGCGCCAGCAGCTTCCTCGGACGGAGCTCCTACAATGAGCAGTTCTTC; cdr3_aa: CASSFLGRSSYNEQFF
d_call: TRBD1; v_call: TRBV29-1; j_call: TRBJ1-4; clone_size: .; cdr3_nt: TGCAGCGTTCGGACAGGTAGCGAAAAACTGTTTTTT; cdr3_aa: CSVRTGSEKLFF
d_call: TRBD2; v_call: TRBV5-1; j_call: TRBJ2-1; clone_size: .; cdr3_nt: TGCGCCAGCAGCCCAGGGACTAGCGGGAGGTGGTCCTACAATGAGCAGTTCTTC; cdr3_aa: CASSPGTSGRWSYNEQFF
d_call: TRBD1; v_call: TRBV6-6; j_call: TRBJ2-5; clone_size: .; cdr3_nt: TGTGCCAGCAGCCGAACCCGCGGGACAGGAAAGACCCAGTACTTC; cdr3_aa: CASSRTRGTGKTQYF
d_call: .; v_call: TRBV15; j_call: TRBJ1-5; clone_size: .; cdr3_nt: TGTGCCACCCAGAAGCAGGGTGGTTATCAGCCCCAGCATTTT; cdr3_aa: CATQKQGGYQPQHF
d_call: .; v_call: TRBV11-3; j_call: TRBJ2-1; clone_size: .; cdr3_nt: TGTGCCAGCAGCAGGGTATACAATGAGCAGTTCTTC; cdr3_aa: CASSRVYNEQFF
d_call: .; v_call: TRBV29-1; j_call: TRBJ2-1; clone_size: .; cdr3_nt: TGCAGCGTGAGACAGCGCGCCTACAATGAGCAGTTCTTC; cdr3_aa: CSVRQRAYNEQFF
d_call: .; v_call: TRBV5-8; j_call: TRBJ2-7; clone_size: .; cdr3_nt: TGTGCCAGCAGCATTACCTACGAGCAGTACTTC; cdr3_aa: CASSITYEQYF
d_call: .; v_call: TRBV29-1; j_call: TRBJ1-3; clone_size: .; cdr3_nt: TGCAGCGTTGGTTCGGAGATTGGAAACACCATATATTTT; cdr3_aa: CSVGSEIGNTIYF
d_call: .; v_call: TRBV28; j_call: TRBJ2-1; clone_size: .; cdr3_nt: TGTGCCAGCAGGGGGGTCTGGGAGCAGTTCTTC; cdr3_aa: CASRGVWEQFF
d_call: TRBD2; v_call: TRBV9; j_call: TRBJ2-7; clone_size: once; cdr3_nt: TGTGCCAGCAGCAGTAGTGAGCGTAGCGGGAGTTCCCACGAGCAGTACTTC; cdr3_aa: CASSSSERSGSSHEQYF
d_call: TRBD2; v_call: TRBV2; j_call: TRBJ2-2; clone_size: .; cdr3_nt: TGTGCCAGCAGTTTTGTGGGACTAGCGAAAACCGGGGAGCTGTTTTTT; cdr3_aa: CASSFVGLAKTGELFF
d_call: .; v_call: TRBV19; j_call: TRBJ2-2; clone_size: .; cdr3_nt: TGTGCCAGTAGTATACAGGGAATTACCGGGGAGCTGTTTTTT; cdr3_aa: CASSIQGITGELFF
d_call: .; v_call: TRBV28; j_call: TRBJ1-4; clone_size: .; cdr3_nt: TGTGCCAGCAGTTTTGACGGTTTTAATGAAAAACTGTTTTTT; cdr3_aa: CASSFDGFNEKLFF
d_call: .; v_call: TRBV30; j_call: TRBJ1-2; clone_size: .; cdr3_nt: TGTGCCTGGAGTGTAGCCTCGGTGAGTGGCTACACCTTC; cdr3_aa: CAWSVASVSGYTF
d_call: TRBD2; v_call: TRBV7-3; j_call: TRBJ2-3; clone_size: many; cdr3_nt: TGTGCCAGCAGCCCCCACGTTGGGGAGGGTACGCAGTATTTT; cdr3_aa: CASSPHVGEGTQYF
d_call: TRBD2; v_call: TRBV6-5; j_call: TRBJ2-7; clone_size: .; cdr3_nt: TGTGCCAGCAGTACTAGCGGGAGGTCGTACGAGCAGTACTTC; cdr3_aa: CASSTSGRSYEQYF
d_call: .; v_call: TRBV7-9; j_call: TRBJ2-1; clone_size: .; cdr3_nt: TGTGCCAGCAGCTCCAGGGGGGTCAGAGACTACAATGAGCAGTTCTTC; cdr3_aa: CASSSRGVRDYNEQFF
d_call: .; v_call: TRBV7-3; j_call: TRBJ2-1; clone_size: .; cdr3_nt: TGTGCCAGCAGCTTAGGGGAGTACAATGAGCAGTTCTTC; cdr3_aa: CASSLGEYNEQFF
d_call: TRBD2; v_call: TRBV15; j_call: TRBJ2-7; clone_size: .; cdr3_nt: TGTGCCACCAGCAGGTCGGGAGGCTACGAGCAGTACTTC; cdr3_aa: CATSRSGGYEQYF
d_call: .; v_call: TRBV7-3; j_call: TRBJ1-1; clone_size: .; cdr3_nt: TGTGCCAGCAGCTTTCGGCAGAACACTGAAGCTTTCTTT; cdr3_aa: CASSFRQNTEAFF
d_call: .; v_call: TRBV7-6; j_call: TRBJ2-7; clone_size: few; cdr3_nt: TGTGCCAGCAGCCCCGACCACAGTGGGGAGCAGTACTTC; cdr3_aa: CASSPDHSGEQYF
d_call: .; v_call: TRBV2; j_call: TRBJ1-3; clone_size: many; cdr3_nt: TGTGCCAGCAGGCCGGGACATCAAGCTGGAAACACCATATATTTT; cdr3_aa: CASRPGHQAGNTIYF
d_call: .; v_call: TRBV5-1; j_call: TRBJ1-1; clone_size: .; cdr3_nt: TGCGCCAGCAGCCCGCAGATGAACACTGAAGCTTTCTTT; cdr3_aa: CASSPQMNTEAFF
d_call: TRBD2; v_call: TRBV9; j_call: TRBJ2-3; clone_size: once; cdr3_nt: TGTGCCAGCAGCGTAGTGCCAGCGGGGAGCACAGATACGCAGTATTTT; cdr3_aa: CASSVVPAGSTDTQYF
d_call: .; v_call: TRBV14; j_call: TRBJ1-2; clone_size: .; cdr3_nt: TGTGCCAGCAGCCAAGGTGTTCACTATGGCTACACCTTC; cdr3_aa: CASSQGVHYGYTF
d_call: .; v_call: TRBV27; j_call: TRBJ2-6; clone_size: .; cdr3_nt: TGTGCCAGCAGTTTATGGGGGGCGGGGGCCCCTAAGGCCGGGGCCAACGTCCTGACTTTC; cdr3_aa: CASSLWGAGAPKAGANVLTF
d_call: .; v_call: TRBV7-3; j_call: TRBJ2-5; clone_size: .; cdr3_nt: TGTGCCAGCAGCTTAACGGGAGGTTCCCAAGAGACCCAGTACTTC; cdr3_aa: CASSLTGGSQETQYF
d_call: TRBD1; v_call: TRBV2; j_call: TRBJ1-2; clone_size: few; cdr3_nt: TGTGCCAGCATTAGGGACAGGGGTTTTATGACGGGCTACACCTTC; cdr3_aa: CASIRDRGFMTGYTF
d_call: .; v_call: TRBV29-1; j_call: TRBJ2-7; clone_size: .; cdr3_nt: TGCAGCGTTGAAGCTGTCGACGAGCAGTACTTC; cdr3_aa: CSVEAVDEQYF
d_call: TRBD1; v_call: TRBV6-1; j_call: TRBJ1-6; clone_size: .; cdr3_nt: TGTGCCAGCACCGACAGGGATTGGTCACCCCTCCACTTT; cdr3_aa: CASTDRDWSPLHF
d_call: TRBD1; v_call: TRBV25-1; j_call: TRBJ2-7; clone_size: once; cdr3_nt: TGTGCCAGCAGTGTAAGCGCGACAGGGTCCAACGTCTACGAGCAGTACTTC; cdr3_aa: CASSVSATGSNVYEQYF
d_call: TRBD1; v_call: TRBV5-6; j_call: TRBJ1-3; clone_size: .; cdr3_nt: TGTGCCAGCAGCTTGAGTCCTTTCACAGGGGCTGGAAACACCATATATTTT; cdr3_aa: CASSLSPFTGAGNTIYF
d_call: .; v_call: TRBV5-1; j_call: TRBJ2-2; clone_size: once; cdr3_nt: TGCGCCAGAACAGAACTTCTCGAGTTTGTTGCCGGGGAGCTGTTTTTT; cdr3_aa: CARTELLEFVAGELFF
d_call: .; v_call: TRBV5-1; j_call: TRBJ1-5; clone_size: .; cdr3_nt: TGCGCCAGCAGCTTGGTAGGTAATCAGCCCCAGCATTTT; cdr3_aa: CASSLVGNQPQHF
d_call: .; v_call: TRBV27; j_call: TRBJ2-7; clone_size: .; cdr3_nt: TGTGCCAGCAGACCCAGGAGCTCCTACGAGCAGTACTTC; cdr3_aa: CASRPRSSYEQYF
d_call: .; v_call: TRBV14; j_call: TRBJ2-7; clone_size: .; cdr3_nt: TGTGCCAGCAGCCAAGACAGGGGAAGCTCCTGCGAGCAGTACTTC; cdr3_aa: CASSQDRGSSCEQYF
d_call: .; v_call: TRBV5-4; j_call: TRBJ1-3; clone_size: .; cdr3_nt: TGTGCCAGCAGCTCGGGGCGGGATTCTGGAAACACCATATATTTT; cdr3_aa: CASSSGRDSGNTIYF
d_call: .; v_call: TRBV7-8; j_call: TRBJ1-1; clone_size: .; cdr3_nt: TGTGCCAGCAGCTTGATCGGGGGGGCCGGAACTGAAGCTTTCTTT; cdr3_aa: CASSLIGGAGTEAFF
d_call: TRBD1; v_call: TRBV28; j_call: TRBJ2-2; clone_size: once; cdr3_nt: TGTGCCAGCAGCCCCGGGACAGGGGTGACCGGGGAGCTGTTTTTT; cdr3_aa: CASSPGTGVTGELFF
d_call: .; v_call: TRBV7-9; j_call: TRBJ1-5; clone_size: .; cdr3_nt: TGTGCCAGCAGCTTAGGGCAGGGAGGAGATCAGCCCCAGCATTTT; cdr3_aa: CASSLGQGGDQPQHF
d_call: TRBD1; v_call: TRBV28; j_call: TRBJ2-7; clone_size: .; cdr3_nt: TGTGCCAGCAGTAGCTGGAGACAGGGGGCTCGGGAGCAGTACTTC; cdr3_aa: CASSSWRQGAREQYF
d_call: TRBD1; v_call: TRBV4-3; j_call: TRBJ1-3; clone_size: .; cdr3_nt: TGCGCCAGCAGTTCAGGGGGCTGGTCTGGAAACACCATATATTTT; cdr3_aa: CASSSGGWSGNTIYF
d_call: .; v_call: TRBV18; j_call: TRBJ2-5; clone_size: .; cdr3_nt: TGTGCCAGCTCGTCCGCAGGGGCGATTTGGGAGACCCAGTACTTC; cdr3_aa: CASSSAGAIWETQYF